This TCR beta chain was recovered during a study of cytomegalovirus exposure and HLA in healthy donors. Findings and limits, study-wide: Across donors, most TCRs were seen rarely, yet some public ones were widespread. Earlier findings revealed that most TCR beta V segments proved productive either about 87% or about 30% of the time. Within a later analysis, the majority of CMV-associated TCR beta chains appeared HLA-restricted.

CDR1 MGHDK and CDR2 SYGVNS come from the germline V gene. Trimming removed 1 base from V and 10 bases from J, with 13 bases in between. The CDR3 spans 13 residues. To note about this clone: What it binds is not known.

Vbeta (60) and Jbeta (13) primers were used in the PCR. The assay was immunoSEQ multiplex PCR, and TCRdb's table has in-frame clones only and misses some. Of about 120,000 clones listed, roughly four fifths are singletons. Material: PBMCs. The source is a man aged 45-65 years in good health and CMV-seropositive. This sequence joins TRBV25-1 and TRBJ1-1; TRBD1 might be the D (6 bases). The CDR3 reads CASSEFQGQGAFF. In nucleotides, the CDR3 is TGTGCCAGCAGTGAATTCCAGGGGCAGGGAGCTTTCTTT.